The rows below give T cell receptor beta chains drawn from one sample of a study of T-cell reconstitution after alpha-beta-depleted transplantation in children. MiXCR, run by TCRdb on the PCR reads, gives a single entry per CDR3 protein. The profile covers around 380,000 distinct CDR3 sequences, with about a tenth appearing a single time and roughly 6% taken by the ten largest. The specimen comprised PBMCs from the stem cell graft donor, sampled from the stem cell graft. Receptor source: a human donor who donated a stem cell graft to a child with acute myeloid leukemia. The CDR3 runs from the conserved cysteine through the conserved F or W. A D gene is named only where the DNA matches it firmly. Not all rows give a size; the values are once, few, many and, for expanded clones, a class.

j_call,d_call,cdr3_length,clone_size,v_call,cdr3_nt,cdr3_aa
TRBJ2-5,-,18,many,TRBV10-3,TGTGCCATCAGTGAGTCGATCGGTGGGGGGCCCGGGCAAGAGACCCAGTACTTC,CAISESIGGGPGQETQYF
TRBJ1-1,-,11,few,TRBV19,TGTGCCACCCACGTGGCTAGTGAAGCTTTCTTT,CATHVASEAFF
TRBJ2-1,TRBD1,16,few,TRBV5-5,TGTGCCAGCAGCCAAATGCGGACAGGAGGTTACAATGAGCAGTTCTTC,CASSQMRTGGYNEQFF
TRBJ2-1,-,14,few,TRBV20-1,TGCAGTGCCCCCGACCTAAGCTCCTACAATGAGCAGTTCTTC,CSAPDLSSYNEQFF
TRBJ2-7,-,11,-,TRBV5-1,TGCGCCAGCAGCTTCGCGCACGAGCAGTACTTC,CASSFAHEQYF
TRBJ1-1,-,13,many,TRBV20-1,TGCAGTGCTGTCGGACAGACGAACACTGAAGCTTTCTTT,CSAVGQTNTEAFF
TRBJ1-6,-,15,few,TRBV20-1,TGCAGTGCTAGCCCGAGGCAGGGGAATAATTCACCCCTCCACTTT,CSASPRQGNNSPLHF
TRBJ2-1,-,20,-,TRBV11-2,TGTGCCAGCAGCTCCCCCGGGAAAGCGGGCTACCGGAGCTCCTACAATGAGCAGTTCTTC,CASSSPGKAGYRSSYNEQFF
TRBJ1-5,TRBD1,15,few,TRBV12-3/TRBV12-4,TGTGCCAGCAGAAAAGACAGGGATAGCAATCAGCCCCAGCATTTT,CASRKDRDSNQPQHF
TRBJ2-2,-,15,once,TRBV6-4,TGTGCCAGCAGTAGGGACCCTGGGAACACCGGGGAGCTGTTTTTT,CASSRDPGNTGELFF
TRBJ2-7,-,14,-,TRBV29-1,TGCAGCGTTGAAGATAGAGGGATCAGCAACGAGCAGTACTTC,CSVEDRGISNEQYF
TRBJ2-3,TRBD2,15,-,TRBV29-1,TGCAGCGTTGCCGGACTAGCGGGGGGGACAGATACGCAGTATTTT,CSVAGLAGGTDTQYF
TRBJ1-6,-,18,few,TRBV23-1,TGCGCCAGCAGTCAATCCGCCAGGAAGCCGGATTATAATTCACCCCTCCACTTT,CASSQSARKPDYNSPLHF
TRBJ2-1,-,16,-,TRBV5-1,TGCGCCAGCAGCTTCGGGTTAGCCCCTAGCGCGAATGAGCAGTTCTTC,CASSFGLAPSANEQFF
TRBJ2-3,TRBD2,14,-,TRBV12-3/TRBV12-4,TGTGCCAGCAGTTTACTGGGACTAACAGATACGCAGTATTTT,CASSLLGLTDTQYF
TRBJ1-2,-,14,-,TRBV6-1,TGTGCCAGCAGTCGGGCAGGGGAAAGCTATGGCTACACCTTC,CASSRAGESYGYTF
TRBJ2-5,TRBD1,15,-,TRBV29-1,TGCAGCGTTGAAACCGGGACAGGGGGCCAAGAGACCCAGTACTTC,CSVETGTGGQETQYF